This record looks at one TCR beta chain sequence and its context. The CDR3 loop spans 14 amino acids. Germline lookup yields CDR1 MDHEN and CDR2 SYDVKM. V was trimmed by 4 bases and J by 2 bases, leaving 12 bases between them. This entry is derived from a study of blood T cell repertoires in COVID-19. Background on the study: COVID-19 samples collected from the United States, Italy and Spain covered acute and convalescent phases. Sources were T cells, B-cell-depleted T cells, or PBMCs; the material itself was cDNA or gDNA.

Original processing methods: From reference gene primer amplification, estimates of nucleated cell counts were derived. Sequencing used immunoSEQ multiplex PCR; TCRdb keeps in-frame clones, though not all of them. D and trimming were read from the DNA, whereas the V and J calls and clone size are those reported in that table. The repertoire includes 240,000 or so clones, roughly four fifths of them detected once, and under 15% sits in the top ten. The clonotype originates from a woman aged 60-75 years with active or convalescent COVID-19. J is TRBJ2-7 and V is TRBV28; weak D call: TRBD1 (5 bases). Sequencing was done on a sample of peripheral blood. Written as DNA, the CDR3 is TGTGCCAGCAGTTCCGGACAAATGACCTACGAGCAGTACTTC. This codes for CASSSGQMTYEQYF.